This T cell receptor (beta chain) was documented in a study of cytomegalovirus exposure and HLA in healthy donors. PCR involved 60 Vbeta and 13 Jbeta primers. Some clones are missing from TCRdb's copy, which holds only in-frame ones; the method was immunoSEQ multiplex PCR. The profile shows 200,000 or so clones, less than 90% of them singletons. The sequencing input was PBMCs. This receptor was taken from a boy between 10 and 17 years old in good health and CMV-seronegative.

CDR3 in amino acids: CASSLTGINNEQFF. The CDR3 coding sequence is TGTGCCAGCAGCTTGACGGGGATTAACAATGAGCAGTTCTTC. V gene TRBV5-6 combines with J gene TRBJ2-1, with a weak D call TRBD2 (5 bases). Germline V CDR1 and CDR2: SGHDT, YYEEEE. Trimming pared 1 base from V and 5 bases from J, leaving 10 bases between. The CDR3 is 14 residues long.